These 27 T cell receptor beta chains share one sample of origin, sequenced in a study of PD-L1 blockade in urothelial cancer. Using immunoSEQ multiplex PCR, the repertoire was profiled, and TCRdb retains in-frame clones only, with some absent. The sample holds about 87,000 clones, around 84% seen once. Time point in this sample: pretreatment peripheral blood. Source: PBMCs, taken around atezolizumab (anti-PD-L1) treatment. The receptors shown here come from a man in his 60s with urothelial cancer.

V and J are TRBV6-6 and TRBJ2-7, with TRBD1 matching over 8 bases. From germline, CDR1 is MNHNY and CDR2 SVGAGI (reference sequence). V shed 6 bases and J 8 bases; nucleotides not matched to a gene: 12. The length of the CDR3 is 14 residues. CDR3 bases: TGTGCCAGCAGCCCAGAAATAGGACAGGGTAAGCAGTACTTC. The encoded protein is CASSPEIGQGKQYF.

The CDR3 loop reads CASSLAGGTGELFF. The CDR3 nucleotides read TGTGCCAGCAGCTTAGCGGGAGGCACCGGGGAGCTGTTTTTT. This chain uses TRBV7-8 with TRBJ2-2; possibly TRBD2 for D (6 bases). V was trimmed by 0 bases and J by 4 bases, leaving 6 bases between them. The CDR3 is 14 amino acids. CDR1 is SGHVS and CDR2 is FQNEAQ in the germline V gene.

This rearrangement joins TRBV19 to TRBJ2-5, with 9 bases lining up with TRBD2. Germline-derived CDR1 and CDR2 are LNHDA and SQIVND (reference sequence). Unmatched junction bases numbered 8, after V lost 7 bases and J lost 2 bases. The CDR3 contains 15 residues. CDR3 nucleotide sequence: TGTGCCAGTACTCGGGCTAGCGGGGAACAAGAGACCCAGTACTTC. Amino acids: CASTRASGEQETQYF.

V gene TRBV5-1 combines with J gene TRBJ1-1, with 9 bases that match TRBD1. With 4 bases clipped from V and 4 bases from J, the junction kept 8 bases outside the gene matches. CDR1 SGHRS and CDR2 YFSETQ come from the germline V gene. The CDR3 consists of 15 residues. The CDR3 DNA sequence: TGCGCCAGCAGCGTCGGGACAGGGATATTCACTGAAGCTTTCTTT. Residues: CASSVGTGIFTEAFF.

The chain has TRBV9 and TRBJ2-7; 8 bases agree with TRBD1. The V gene's germline CDR1 is SGDLS and CDR2 YYNGEE. V shed 3 bases, J shed 0 bases, and the junction held 5 bases outside the gene matches. This CDR3 comprises 15 residues. For the CDR3, the DNA is TGTGCCAGCAGCGAACGGACAGGGAGCTCCTACGAGCAGTACTTC. Translation gives CASSERTGSSYEQYF.

In nucleotides, the CDR3 is TGTGCCAGCAGCGCGGGATCCGGGACAGGCAATCAGCCCCAGCATTTT. As protein: CASSAGSGTGNQPQHF. V gene TRBV9 combines with J gene TRBJ1-5, with 7 bases fitting TRBD1. V gave up 3 bases and J gave up 2 bases; unmatched junction bases: 8. CDR3 size: 16 residues. Germline V lookup: CDR1 SGDLS, CDR2 YYNGEE.

The gene calls are TRBV5-1 and TRBJ2-3; TRBD1 matches at 9 bases. The CDR3 spans 16 residues. V lost 0 bases to trimming and J lost 2 bases; unmatched junction nucleotides: 4. CDR1 SGHRS and CDR2 YFSETQ come from the germline V gene. CDR3 coding DNA: TGCGCCAGCAGCTTGGACGGACAGGGGCCCACAGATACGCAGTATTTT. It translates to CASSLDGQGPTDTQYF.

V is TRBV14 and J is TRBJ1-1, with a tentative D call TRBD1 (6 bases). This CDR3 is 13 amino acids long. Germline CDR1 is SGHDN and CDR2 is FVKESK. V lost 4 bases and J lost 9, with 15 bases in between. CDR3 bases: TGTGCCAGCAGCCCTTTCAAGGACAGTAAAGCTTTCTTT. Translated, it gives CASSPFKDSKAFF.

The chain is built from TRBV20-1 and TRBJ2-3, with D tentatively TRBD1 (5 bases). Germline-derived CDR1 and CDR2 are DFQATT and SNEGSKA (reference sequence). CDR3 length: 11 residues. Between the trimmed V and J ends, which lost 6 bases and 3 bases, there was a span of 7 bases. The CDR3 is CSARTTDTQYF. CDR3 sequence (DNA): TGCAGTGCAAGGACAACAGATACGCAGTATTTT.

The chain links TRBV2 to TRBJ1-5, with 7 bases lining up with TRBD1. Germline lookup yields CDR1 SNHLY and CDR2 FYNNEI. This CDR3 has 16 amino acids. V dropped 5 bases and J dropped 0; count of bases not matched to a gene: 7. CDR3 region: CASSPRTGSSNQPQHF. DNA for the CDR3: TGTGCCAGCAGTCCCCGGACAGGCTCTAGCAATCAGCCCCAGCATTTT.

This chain links TRBV27 with TRBJ2-3, with 10 bases identical to TRBD2. The CDR3 runs 16 residues. Germline loops: CDR1 MNHEY, CDR2 SMNVEV (reference sequence). V trimming: 2 bases; J trimming: 0 bases; junction bases outside the gene matches: 2. The CDR3 protein is CASSLTSGASTDTQYF. CDR3 coding DNA: TGTGCCAGCAGTTTAACTAGCGGGGCTAGCACAGATACGCAGTATTTT.

The chain couples TRBV6-6 to TRBJ2-5; possible D gene TRBD2, 6 bases. This CDR3 spans 14 amino acids. V was pared by 2 bases and J by 1 base, with 8 bases between. CDR1 MNHNY and CDR2 SVGAGI come from the germline V gene (reference sequence). The CDR3 DNA follows: TGTGCCAGCAGTTACGGCGGGGTCCAAGAGACCCAGTACTTC. Encoded protein: CASSYGGVQETQYF.

The rearrangement links TRBV27 to TRBJ1-5; the D gene is possibly TRBD1 (5 bases). The germline gives CDR1 MNHEY, CDR2 SMNVEV (reference sequence). This CDR3 contains 17 residues. V dropped 3 bases and J dropped 0 bases, with 15 bases sitting between them. CDR3 nucleotide sequence: TGTGCCAGCAGTTTTGGTACAGGCCCTTATAGCAATCAGCCCCAGCATTTT. It is translated as CASSFGTGPYSNQPQHF.

The chain carries TRBV15 and TRBJ2-1, with 9 bases matching TRBD2. Germline V CDR1 and CDR2: LNHNV, YYDKDF (reference sequence). This CDR3 spans 12 amino acids. V shed 8 bases, J shed 15 bases, and the junction held 11 bases outside the gene matches. CDR3 protein: CATSEREAPGFF. DNA of the CDR3: TGTGCCACCTCGGAGCGGGAGGCCCCGGGGTTCTTC.

The J gene is TRBJ1-4, the V gene TRBV6-1; 7 bases map to TRBD1. V trimming: 1 base; J trimming: 8 bases; junction bases outside the gene matches: 10. The germline gives CDR1 MNHNS, CDR2 SASEGT. The CDR3 length is 16 residues. Here the CDR3 DNA reads TGTGCCAGCAGTGAAGTATACAGGGGTCTCGGAGAAAAACTGTTTTTT. Its protein is CASSEVYRGLGEKLFF.

The CDR3 sequence: CASSLGYEQYF. The CDR3 DNA sequence: TGTGCCAGCAGCCTCGGGTACGAGCAGTACTTC. The rearrangement uses TRBV5-6 and TRBJ2-7; unclear D gene. The CDR3 runs to 11 residues. Trimming took 4 bases from V and 4 from J, leaving 6 bases between them. Germline V gene lookup returns CDR1 SGHDT and CDR2 YYEEEE.

The genes are TRBV6-5 and TRBJ2-7; 11 positions agree with TRBD2. With 6 bases clipped from V and 2 bases from J, the junction kept 6 bases outside the gene matches. This CDR3 comprises 15 residues. The V gene's germline CDR1 is MNHEY and CDR2 SVGAGI. The CDR3 coding sequence is TGTGCCAGCAGAACCGGGACTAGCGGACCCTACGAGCAGTACTTC. Protein sequence: CASRTGTSGPYEQYF.

In its sample, this clone was seen a few times. This chain connects TRBV25-1 to TRBJ1-3; 10 bases agree with TRBD1. Germline CDR1 reads MGHDK; CDR2 reads SYGVNS. The V gene end was trimmed by 5 bases and the J gene end by 3 bases; junction bases not matched to a gene: 4. CDR3 length equals 15 residues. The CDR3 loop is CASSPGTGVGNTIYF. The CDR3 DNA is TGTGCCAGCAGTCCCGGGACAGGGGTTGGAAACACCATATATTTT.

This clone was picked up one time. The genes are TRBV5-1 and TRBJ2-7, with a weak D call TRBD1 (6 bases). V was cut by 4 bases and J by 3 bases, with 14 bases left in between. The CDR3 spans 14 residues. Germline lookup yields CDR1 SGHRS and CDR2 YFSETQ. Here the CDR3 reads CASSPGQIFYEQYF. DNA for the CDR3: TGCGCCAGCAGCCCAGGACAGATTTTCTACGAGCAGTACTTC. The whole variable domain, filled in from reference TRBV5-1 and TRBJ2-7, reads KAGVTQTPRYLIKTRGQQVTLSCSPISGHRSVSWYQQTPGQGLQFLFEYFSETQRNKGNFPGRFSGRQFSNSRSEMNVSTLELGDSALYLCASSPGQIFYEQYFGPGTRLTVT.

This clone has just one count. The chain joins TRBV4-2 to TRBJ1-2, with D possibly matching TRBD1 (6 bases). Trimming removed 5 bases from V and 2 bases from J, with 12 bases in between. This CDR3 comprises 14 residues. Germline V gene data show CDR1 as LGHNA and CDR2 as YNFKEQ. The CDR3 is CASSFTGSNYGYTF. CDR3 coding DNA: TGTGCCAGCAGCTTCACAGGGTCCAACTATGGCTACACCTTC.

The chain recombines TRBV4-3 with TRBJ2-7; 7 bases align to TRBD2. The trim removed 1 base at V and 2 bases at J, leaving 8 bases unmatched. The germline V gene has CDR1 LGHNA and CDR2 YSLEER. The CDR3 spans 16 residues. The CDR3 DNA reads TGCGCCAGCAGCCAAGCCGTCGCGGGAGCAACCTACGAGCAGTACTTC. Protein: CASSQAVAGATYEQYF.

CDR3 amino acids: CASSMPSTGTGEKLFF. The CDR3 DNA sequence: TGTGCCAGCTCAATGCCCTCGACAGGGACTGGTGAAAAACTGTTTTTT. The rearrangement joins TRBV19 to TRBJ1-4; 7 bases are shared with TRBD1. The CDR3 is 16 residues long. Germline V gene sequence: CDR1 LNHDA, CDR2 SQIVND (reference sequence). V lost 9 bases to trimming and J lost 7 bases; unmatched junction nucleotides: 17.

V gene TRBV5-4 combines with J gene TRBJ2-2; tentatively, D is TRBD1 (5 bases). The CDR3 runs to 14 residues. Germline V CDR1 and CDR2: SGHNT, YYREEE (reference sequence). V was shortened by 5 bases and J by 7 bases, with 15 bases between the two germline ends. The DNA for the CDR3 is TGTGCCAGCAGTCCTTCCCAGGGAAACGGGGAGCTGTTTTTT. This gives the protein CASSPSQGNGELFF.

This clone was seen only once. The V call is TRBV5-1, the J call TRBJ2-3; 10 bases align to TRBD2. The V gene end was trimmed by 2 bases and the J gene end by 3 bases; junction bases not matched to a gene: 6. The CDR3 is made up of 16 amino acids. Germline V gene data show CDR1 as SGHRS and CDR2 as YFSETQ. Here the CDR3 DNA reads TGCGCCAGCAGCTTTGGAGCTAGCGGGGGAACAGATACGCAGTATTTT. It is translated as CASSFGASGGTDTQYF.

This clone was recorded only once. The rearrangement links TRBV5-1 to TRBJ2-1; TRBD2 matches 9 bases. CDR1 and CDR2 from the germline V gene are SGHRS and YFSETQ. This CDR3 is built from 17 residues. The trim removed 5 bases at V and 0 bases at J, leaving 9 bases unmatched. As DNA, the CDR3 is TGCGCCAGCAGAAAACTAGCGGGCCAGAGCTCCTACAATGAGCAGTTCTTC. It specifies CASRKLAGQSSYNEQFF.

The chain recombines TRBV5-1 with TRBJ2-7; maybe TRBD1 (7 bases). In germline, CDR1 is SGHRS, CDR2 YFSETQ. This CDR3 region has 15 residues. V dropped 0 bases and J dropped 2 bases, with 12 bases sitting between them. CDR3 protein: CASSLAGDRPYEQYF. CDR3 sequence (DNA): TGCGCCAGCAGCTTGGCGGGGGACAGACCCTACGAGCAGTACTTC.

J is TRBJ2-3 and V is TRBV5-1, with 9 bases fitting TRBD2. The V gene end was trimmed by 0 bases and the J gene end by 5 bases; junction bases not matched to a gene: 7. The CDR3 runs to 16 residues. The germline CDR1 and CDR2 sequences are SGHRS and YFSETQ. The CDR3 DNA reads as TGCGCCAGCAGCTTGGCGGCGGGGGGGCAGGGAGATACGCAGTATTTT. This encodes CASSLAAGGQGDTQYF.